These 24 T cell receptor beta chains were all obtained from the same sample, sequenced in a study of T-cell memory formation after mild COVID-19. In TCRdb, the 5' RACE reads were re-called with MiXCR into one record per CDR3 protein. This table has 300,000 to 350,000 distinct CDR3 sequences, roughly 13% appearing once. The sequencing sample was made of PBMCs or a T cell subset sorted from them (not recorded which). These receptors all come from a man younger than 30 who had mild COVID-19 (a few samples of this study predate the infection). Cell type and time point are not known.

This clonotype occurred a few times. V usage is TRBV10-2 and J usage is TRBJ2-5; 16 bases map to TRBD2. The V segment lost 6 bases and the J segment 0 bases; nucleotides outside the gene matches: 4. Germline V gene lookup returns CDR1 WSHSY and CDR2 SAAADI. The CDR3 extends over 17 amino acids. The CDR3 DNA sequence: TGCGCCAGCAGCGCCGGGACTAGCGGGGGGGACCAAGAGACCCAGTACTTC. As protein: CASSAGTSGGDQETQYF.

This clonotype was detected only a few times. The V gene is TRBV12-3 or TRBV12-4, the J gene TRBJ1-5; no definite D call. V was shortened by 6 bases and J by 5 bases, with 11 bases between the two germline ends. CDR3 size: 13 residues. As DNA, the CDR3 is TGTGCCAGCAGCGAACTAAAGTATCAGCCCCAGCATTTT. As protein: CASSELKYQPQHF.

The chain combines TRBV2 with TRBJ2-7; D is undetermined. The CDR3 totals 17 residues. Trimming shortened V by 1 base and J by 3 bases, and 19 bases separated the two germline ends. Per the germline V gene, CDR1 is SNHLY and CDR2 is FYNNEI. In DNA form, the CDR3 reads TGTGCCAGCAGTGAAGGCCTCCATCAAGTCGTGGGCTACGAGCAGTACTTC. This sequence encodes CASSEGLHQVVGYEQYF.

V usage is TRBV12-3 or TRBV12-4 and J usage is TRBJ2-2; D uncertain. Trimming took off 2 bases at V and 4 bases at J, with 8 bases between the two ends. The CDR3 spans 14 residues. The CDR3 region is CASSLFRVTGELFF. In DNA, the CDR3 is TGTGCCAGCAGTTTATTTAGGGTCACCGGGGAGCTGTTTTTT.

This chain's CDR3 is CAISESKRTGELFF. CDR3 bases: TGTGCCATCAGTGAGTCAAAACGCACCGGGGAGCTGTTTTTT. The V gene is TRBV10-3, the J gene TRBJ2-2; no clear D gene. Germline lookup yields CDR1 ENHRY and CDR2 SYGVKD. The CDR3 spans 14 residues. Trimming took off 0 bases at V and 4 bases at J, with 6 bases between the two ends.

There are a few counts of this clonotype. V and J are TRBV7-9 and TRBJ1-5; the D gene is possibly TRBD1 (6 bases). Germline V CDR1 and CDR2: SEHNR, FQNEAQ (reference sequence). V was shortened by 4 bases and J by 7 bases, with 14 bases between the two germline ends. The CDR3 extends over 14 amino acids. CDR3 amino acids: CASSSHRDGQPQHF. For the CDR3, the DNA is TGTGCCAGCAGCTCCCACAGGGACGGGCAGCCCCAGCATTTT.

The V call is TRBV25-1, the J call TRBJ2-6; unclear D gene. The CDR3 loop spans 15 amino acids. CDR1 is MGHDK, CDR2 SYGVNS, per germline. V shed 3 bases and J shed 1 base, with 7 bases lying between them. In DNA form, the CDR3 reads TGTGCCAGCAGTGACCCGGTTTCTGGGGCCAACGTCCTGACTTTC. Amino acids: CASSDPVSGANVLTF. Looking up the rest from reference TRBV25-1 and TRBJ2-6 gives the full variable domain: EADIYQTPRYLVIGTGKKITLECSQTMGHDKMYWYQQDPGMELHLIHYSYGVNSTEKGDLSSESTVSRIRTEHFPLTLESARPSHTSQYLCASSDPVSGANVLTFGAGSRLTVL.

This clonotype has a handful of counts. This chain links TRBV5-1 with TRBJ1-1; TRBD1 agrees at 9 bases. This CDR3 is 14 amino acids long. Unmatched junction bases numbered 5, after V lost 4 bases and J lost 4 bases. CDR1 and CDR2 from the germline V gene are SGHRS and YFSETQ. The CDR3 spells CASSEQGAGTEAFF. As DNA, the CDR3 is TGCGCCAGCAGCGAACAGGGGGCCGGCACTGAAGCTTTCTTT.

CDR3 loop: CASSSPIRGDMNTEAFF. The CDR3 DNA is TGTGCCAGCAGTTCCCCCATCCGGGGAGATATGAACACTGAAGCTTTCTTT. The genes are TRBV6-4 and TRBJ1-1; D unresolved. The V end was cut by 5 bases, the J end by 0 bases, with 19 bases between. Germline CDR1 reads MRHNA; CDR2 reads SNTAGT. The CDR3 runs to 17 residues.

A remark on this clonotype: At one end, the junction sequence differs from germline, possibly due to a read error. The rearrangement uses TRBV29-1 and TRBJ2-3; TRBD2 is a possible D gene (5 bases). Germline CDR1 and CDR2: SQVTM and ANQGSEA. This CDR3 has 13 residues. The CDR3: CRVEEPGTDTQYF. Written as DNA, the CDR3 is TGCAGAGTTGAAGAACCGGGAACAGATACGCAGTATTTT.

About this clonotype itself: Mismatch with germline at one junction end may stem from a read error. V and J are TRBV5-1 and TRBJ1-5; 7 bases agree with TRBD1. The germline V gene has CDR1 SGHRS and CDR2 YFSETQ. This CDR3 has 14 amino acids. CDR3 sequence: CASSRGDRSQPKHF. The CDR3 DNA follows: TGCGCCAGCAGCCGGGGGGACAGATCCCAGCCCAAGCATTTT.

The chain employs TRBV5-5 and TRBJ2-7; 9 bases fit TRBD1. CDR1 is SGHKS, CDR2 YYEKEE, per germline (reference sequence). The CDR3 has 16 amino acids. Unmatched junction bases numbered 9, after V lost 4 bases and J lost 1 base. Here the CDR3 reads CASSQGQGGASYEQYV. The CDR3 DNA is TGTGCCAGCAGCCAGGGACAGGGTGGCGCTTCCTACGAGCAGTACGTC.

This clonotype was detected many times. The chain joins TRBV6-6 to TRBJ2-5; 9 positions match TRBD1. V lost 4 bases to trimming and J lost 4 bases; unmatched junction nucleotides: 1. The CDR3 spans 13 residues. The germline V gene encodes CDR1 MNHNY and CDR2 SVGAGI (reference sequence). The CDR3 DNA sequence: TGTGCCAGCAGTTGGGGACAGGGAGAGACCCAGTACTTC. It codes for CASSWGQGETQYF.

The chain is built from TRBV5-6 and TRBJ2-3, with D hard to call. The germline V and J ends were trimmed by 4 bases and 6 bases, with 15 bases remaining between them. Per germline, CDR1 SGHDT and CDR2 YYEEEE. The CDR3 has 14 residues. CDR3 coding DNA: TGTGCCAGCAGCCCTGGCTTTACACCGGATACGCAGTATTTT. It is translated as CASSPGFTPDTQYF.

The table lists this clonotype with many counts. The chain combines TRBV7-9 with TRBJ1-1; unclear D gene. V was shortened by 6 bases and J by 3 bases, with 8 bases between the two germline ends. The germline V gene encodes CDR1 SEHNR and CDR2 FQNEAQ (reference sequence). The CDR3 has 12 amino acids. The CDR3 protein is CASRERDTEAFF. The CDR3, as DNA: TGTGCCAGCAGAGAGAGGGACACTGAAGCTTTCTTT.

This chain uses TRBV7-9 with TRBJ2-7; D may be TRBD2 (5 bases). The CDR3 runs 15 residues. CDR1 is SEHNR and CDR2 is FQNEAQ in the germline V gene (reference sequence). Trimming removed 5 bases from V and 2 bases from J, with 16 bases in between. CDR3 region: CASSRDIGGPYEQYV. CDR3 DNA sequence: TGTGCCAGCAGCCGTGATATCGGCGGGCCCTACGAGCAGTACGTC.

The J gene is TRBJ2-5, the V gene TRBV29-1; either TRBD1 or TRBD2 may fit D (6 bases each). This CDR3 contains 15 residues. Germline V CDR1 and CDR2: SQVTM, ANQGSEA. V lost 6 bases to trimming and J lost 2 bases, with 19 bases between them. Here the CDR3 reads CSVEEGRGEQETQYF. CDR3 in DNA: TGCAGCGTCGAGGAGGGCAGGGGAGAACAAGAGACCCAGTACTTC.

This clonotype was counted a few times. V is TRBV18 and J is TRBJ2-5, with D perhaps matching TRBD2 (7 bases). The CDR3 has 16 amino acids. Trimming took off 1 base at V and 0 bases at J, with 12 bases between the two ends. CDR1 and CDR2 (germline): KGHSH, LQKENI. This CDR3 is CASSPLGGGDQETQYF. The CDR3 bases are TGTGCCAGCTCACCACTGGGCGGGGGCGACCAAGAGACCCAGTACTTC.

This chain links TRBV21-1 with TRBJ1-5; the table's TRBD1 call for D was not verified on the DNA. TRBV21-1 is assigned pseudogene status. The CDR3 spans 17 residues. The DNA of the CDR3 is TGTGCCAGCACCCCCCCTCCTAGTCGTGAGCAAATTCAGCCCCAGCATTTT. Its translation is CASTPPPSREQIQPQHF.

Written as DNA, the CDR3 is TGTGCCAGCAGTCCGGCGGGGTGGAGCTCACCCCTCCACTTT. It specifies CASSPAGWSSPLHF. V is TRBV6-5 and J is TRBJ1-6; D remains unclear. Germline CDR1 reads MNHEY; CDR2 reads SVGAGI. The CDR3 sequence is 14 residues long. V was trimmed by 5 bases and J by 10 bases, leaving 15 bases between them.

The CDR3 region is CASSPASDLSNQPQHF. DNA of the CDR3: TGTGCCAGCAGCCCGGCTTCGGACCTTAGCAATCAGCCCCAGCATTTT. The rearrangement links TRBV6-5 to TRBJ1-5; the D is unclear. The CDR3 loop spans 16 amino acids. Germline V gene sequence: CDR1 MNHEY, CDR2 SVGAGI. The V end lost 6 bases, the J end lost 0 bases, and 15 bases lay between the germline ends.

This chain connects TRBV6-5 to TRBJ1-2, with TRBD1 identical over 7 bases. The CDR3 extends over 14 amino acids. With V trimmed by 0 bases and J by 4 bases, 2 bases remained unmatched. Germline CDR1 and CDR2: MNHEY and SVGAGI. The CDR3 sequence: CASSYSGGGYGYTF. In DNA form, the CDR3 reads TGTGCCAGCAGTTACTCAGGGGGCGGCTATGGCTACACCTTC.

This chain's CDR3 is CSANLGTRLYEQYF. CDR3 in DNA: TGCAGTGCCAATCTCGGGACTAGACTTTACGAGCAGTACTTC. This chain links TRBV20-1 with TRBJ2-7; the match to TRBD2 covers 8 bases. The trim removed 6 bases at V and 4 bases at J, leaving 11 bases unmatched. Looked up from germline, CDR1 is DFQATT and CDR2 is SNEGSKA (reference sequence). This CDR3 has 14 amino acids.

The gene calls are TRBV30 and TRBJ2-1; 11 positions match TRBD1. V lost 8 bases, J lost 5 bases, and 11 bases stayed unmatched. The CDR3 covers 15 residues. The germline CDR1 and CDR2 sequences are GTSNPN and SVGIG (reference sequence). For the CDR3, the DNA is TGTGCCGGAGTCCACCGGGACAGGGGGGACAATGAGCAGTTCTTC. Its protein is CAGVHRDRGDNEQFF.